Here is one T cell receptor (beta chain) with its context. Its antigen is still unknown. Trimming shortened V by 0 bases and J by 4 bases, and 10 bases separated the two germline ends. This CDR3 has 14 residues. Germline loops: CDR1 SGHRS, CDR2 YFSETQ. TCRdb redid the calling of the 5' RACE reads with MiXCR, one entry per CDR3 protein. This repertoire shows 140,000 or so distinct CDR3 sequences, about a fifth found once; its top ten account for around 2.4%. The data were obtained in a study of T-cell memory formation after mild COVID-19. General observations from the study: CD4+ contracting clones were mainly CM and EM; CD8+ ones, EMRA.

The receptor was derived from an adult woman who had mild COVID-19 (a few samples of this study predate the infection). Cell type and time point are not known. The chain couples TRBV5-1 to TRBJ1-2; no firm D call. Source material: PBMCs or a T cell subset sorted from them (not recorded which). The DNA of the CDR3 is TGCGCCAGCAGCTTGGCTTCAGAAACCTATGGCTACACCTTC. Translated: CASSLASETYGYTF.